A selection of T cell receptor beta chains follows, all from one sample in a study of blood T cell repertoires in COVID-19. TCRdb keeps only in-frame clones here, not all; method: immunoSEQ multiplex PCR. The sample lists 150,000 or so clones, 75% to 85% occurring once. The specimen was peripheral blood. The receptors originated from a woman older than 75 with active or convalescent COVID-19. CDR3s include the opening cysteine and the closing phenylalanine or tryptophan. The D gene is left open where the match is weak. The listing skips clone size in some rows; elsewhere it reads once, few, many or a size class.

j_call,clone_size,v_call,d_call,cdr3_length,cdr3_aa,cdr3_nt
TRBJ1-1,.,TRBV2,.,13,CASTGTLNTEAFF,TGTGCCAGTACCGGGACATTGAACACTGAAGCTTTCTTT
TRBJ2-3,.,TRBV5-1,.,15,CASSPDTPPADTQYF,TGCGCCAGCAGCCCGGACACTCCCCCCGCAGATACGCAGTATTTT
TRBJ1-2,once,TRBV6-1,.,12,CASSDGNYGYTF,TGTGCCAGCAGTGACGGTAACTATGGCTACACCTTC
TRBJ1-6,.,TRBV28,.,15,CASSPRQGNNSPLHF,TGTGCCAGCAGTCCCCGGCAGGGGAACAATTCACCCCTCCACTTT
TRBJ1-1,.,TRBV30,TRBD1,15,CAWSPWGTVNTEAFF,TGTGCCTGGTCTCCCTGGGGGACAGTGAACACTGAAGCTTTCTTT
TRBJ1-2,.,TRBV9,TRBD1,14,CASSGQGANYGYTF,TGTGCCAGCAGCGGACAGGGGGCGAACTATGGCTACACCTTC
TRBJ1-2,.,TRBV2,.,14,CASRPGQINYGYTF,TGTGCCAGCAGACCCGGACAGATTAACTATGGCTACACCTTC
TRBJ1-1,.,TRBV7-2,.,14,CASSFRASNTEAFF,TGTGCCAGCAGCTTCAGGGCTTCGAACACTGAAGCTTTCTTT
TRBJ1-2,.,TRBV5-1,.,15,CASSFGGRGFDGYTF,TGCGCCAGCAGCTTTGGGGGGAGGGGATTCGATGGCTACACCTTC
TRBJ1-4,.,TRBV2,.,15,CASSAIRAPNEKLFF,TGTGCCAGCAGTGCAATCAGGGCACCTAATGAAAAACTGTTTTTT
TRBJ2-7,.,TRBV6-1,.,12,CASSENNYEQYF,TGTGCCAGCAGTGAAAATAACTACGAGCAGTACTTC
TRBJ1-3,.,TRBV5-6,.,14,CASIQKGAGNTIYF,TGTGCCAGCATCCAGAAGGGGGCTGGAAACACCATATATTTT
TRBJ2-3,.,TRBV9,.,16,CASSAWGSGPTDTQYF,TGTGCCAGCAGCGCGTGGGGTAGCGGCCCCACAGATACGCAGTATTTT
TRBJ1-2,.,TRBV30,TRBD1,15,CAWSVRGQNLGGYTF,TGTGCCTGGAGTGTACGGGGACAGAACCTTGGAGGCTACACCTTC
TRBJ2-7,.,TRBV30,TRBD1,17,CAWSVRGGTGGSYEQYF,TGTGCCTGGAGTGTACGGGGAGGGACAGGGGGCTCCTACGAGCAGTACTTC
TRBJ2-1,.,TRBV27,TRBD2,15,CASTQRGPTYNEQFF,TGTGCCAGTACCCAGCGGGGGCCAACCTACAATGAGCAGTTCTTC
TRBJ1-4,few,TRBV3-1/TRBV3-2,.,14,CASSQAGYNEKLFF,TGTGCCAGCAGCCAAGCAGGGTACAATGAAAAACTGTTTTTT
TRBJ2-5,.,TRBV5-4,.,13,CASSDGQQETQYF,TGTGCCAGCAGCGACGGACAACAAGAGACCCAGTACTTC
TRBJ1-1,few,TRBV6-5,.,13,CASSFAGWPEAFF,TGTGCCAGCAGTTTCGCAGGGTGGCCTGAAGCTTTCTTT
TRBJ1-1,.,TRBV19,TRBD1,15,CASTTQGQLVTEAFF,TGTGCCAGTACGACCCAGGGACAGCTGGTCACTGAAGCTTTCTTT
TRBJ1-4,.,TRBV6-5,.,15,CASRNTGSVYEKLFF,TGTGCCAGCAGAAATACAGGGTCGGTTTATGAAAAACTGTTTTTT
TRBJ2-3,.,TRBV5-4,.,16,CASSLVGGGSTDTQYF,TGTGCCAGCAGCTTGGTTGGCGGTGGGAGCACAGATACGCAGTATTTT
TRBJ2-3,.,TRBV7-2,TRBD2,16,CASSSRTSGGTDTQYF,TGTGCCAGCAGCTCGCGGACTAGCGGGGGCACAGATACGCAGTATTTT
TRBJ2-2,.,TRBV28,.,16,CASSSPVHGLAGELFF,TGTGCCAGCAGTTCCCCCGTGCATGGGCTGGCCGGGGAGCTGTTTTTT
TRBJ1-5,.,TRBV3-1/TRBV3-2,TRBD1,14,CASSLGQGSQPQHF,TGTGCCAGCAGCCTAGGACAGGGGAGCCAGCCCCAGCATTTT
TRBJ2-1,.,TRBV15,TRBD2,14,CATSRERLAGEQFF,TGTGCCACCAGCAGAGAGAGACTAGCGGGGGAGCAGTTCTTC